The 8 T cell receptor beta chains given below trace back to one sample, sequenced in a study of tumor-infiltrating lymphocytes in localized non-small cell lung cancer. Data came from immunoSEQ multiplex PCR; TCRdb stores just in-frame clones and leaves some out. The sample shows 15,000 to 20,000 clones, over 35% of them seen only once. The sequencing input was lung tumor tissue. These receptors all stem from a human donor with non-small cell lung cancer.

This clone has a single count. The chain uses TRBV5-1 and TRBJ2-5; the match to TRBD2 covers 11 bases. Trimming took 2 bases from V and 1 from J; bases not matched to a gene: 7. Germline V CDR1 and CDR2: SGHRS, YFSETQ. The CDR3 sequence is 17 residues long. In nucleotides, the CDR3 is TGCGCCAGCAGCTTAAGTCTAGCGGGGGGACCCCAAGAGACCCAGTACTTC. Its translation: CASSLSLAGGPQETQYF.

The chain recombines TRBV18 with TRBJ1-2; 8 nucleotides align to TRBD1. J gave up 4 bases and V 8 bases, and 3 bases lay outside the gene matches. Germline V CDR1 and CDR2: KGHSH, LQKENI. This CDR3 spans 12 amino acids. CDR3 DNA: TGTGCCAGCCGGACAGGGAGCTATGGCTACACCTTC. Its translation is CASRTGSYGYTF.

The DNA of the CDR3 is TGTGCCAGCAGTTTCATAGGGAGCTCCTATAATTCACCCCTCCACTTT. It specifies CASSFIGSSYNSPLHF. This chain links TRBV28 with TRBJ1-6; D call uncertain. This CDR3 spans 16 amino acids. In germline, CDR1 is MDHEN, CDR2 SYDVKM. V lost 3 bases to trimming and J lost 0 bases, with 9 bases between them. Based on the CDR3 plus reference TRBV28 and TRBJ1-6, the full variable domain is DVKVTQSSRYLVKRTGEKVFLECVQDMDHENMFWYRQDPGLGLRLIYFSYDVKMKEKGDIPEGYSVSREKKERFSLILESASTNQTSMYLCASSFIGSSYNSPLHFGNGTRLTVT.

CDR3: CSGLIARGYTF. DNA for the CDR3: TGCAGCGGCCTGATCGCTCGGGGCTACACCTTC. This rearrangement joins TRBV29-1 to TRBJ1-2; D remains unclear. This CDR3 comprises 11 residues. With 7 bases removed from V and 8 bases from J, the gap between germline ends came to 14 bases. Germline-derived CDR1 and CDR2 are SQVTM and ANQGSEA.

This chain links TRBV27 with TRBJ1-6; weak D call: TRBD1 (5 bases). Germline V gives CDR1 MNHEY, CDR2 SMNVEV (reference sequence). The CDR3 totals 14 residues. The germline V and J ends were trimmed by 3 bases and 10 bases, with 13 bases remaining between them. For the CDR3, the DNA is TGTGCCAGCAGTTTTCAAAGGGGAGGATCACCCCTCCACTTT. Its protein is CASSFQRGGSPLHF.

V gene TRBV19 combines with J gene TRBJ1-6; D is possibly TRBD1 (5 bases). With 5 bases removed from V and 7 bases from J, the gap between germline ends came to 12 bases. This CDR3 is 14 amino acids long. Looked up from germline, CDR1 is LNHDA and CDR2 is SQIVND (reference sequence). In nucleotides, the CDR3 is TGTGCCAGTAGTCCGGGACTTAGGAATTCACCCCTCCACTTT. It specifies CASSPGLRNSPLHF.

This clone was seen a few times. DNA of the CDR3: TGTGCCAGTGCTGATAGCGGGGGCTCTACCTACGAGCAGTACTTC. It is translated as CASADSGGSTYEQYF. V usage is TRBV19 and J usage is TRBJ2-7; 9 nucleotides line up with TRBD2. CDR3 size: 15 residues. CDR1 and CDR2 from the germline V gene are LNHDA and SQIVND (reference sequence). The ends lost 8 bases at V and 2 bases at J; junction bases unmatched: 10.

The rearrangement joins TRBV9 to TRBJ1-2, with 7 bases aligning to TRBD1. The V and J ends lost 0 bases and 4 bases, in that order; junction bases with no gene match: 6. The germline V gene encodes CDR1 SGDLS and CDR2 YYNGEE. This CDR3 is 15 amino acids long. The CDR3, as DNA: TGTGCCAGCAGCGTAGGGGGAGGGGGCGGCTATGGCTACACCTTC. Protein sequence: CASSVGGGGGYGYTF.